This passage covers 27 T cell receptor beta chains from one sample sequenced in a study of OX40 agonist ivuxolimab in advanced cancers. Sequenced by immunoSEQ multiplex PCR; TCRdb stores in-frame clones only, minus some. The table records approximately 68,000 clones, roughly 86% of them present only once. Material: CD4+ or CD8+ T cells sorted from blood, obtained in a trial of the OX40 agonist ivuxolimab. Source of these receptors: an adult with an advanced solid tumor such as melanoma, head and neck, liver or kidney cancer.

This clone was picked up a small number of times. The CDR3: CASSPRHGSWGEQYF. The CDR3 coding sequence is TGTGCCAGCTCACCTCGGCACGGGTCGTGGGGAGAGCAGTACTTC. The V gene is TRBV18, the J gene TRBJ2-7; D remains unclear. Trimming pared 3 bases from V and 7 bases from J, leaving 19 bases between. CDR3 length equals 15 residues. CDR1 KGHSH and CDR2 LQKENI come from the germline V gene.

V usage is TRBV9 and J usage is TRBJ2-7, with TRBD2 matching 12 bases. Per the germline V gene, CDR1 is SGDLS and CDR2 is YYNGEE. The length of the CDR3 is 14 residues. Trimming cost V 2 bases and J 4 bases; bases outside gene matches: 1. Here the CDR3 DNA reads TGTGCCAGCAGCGTGGGGACTAGCGGGTACGAGCAGTACTTC. This codes for CASSVGTSGYEQYF.

The rearrangement joins TRBV5-1 to TRBJ2-6; D perhaps matches TRBD2 (5 bases). The germline V and J ends were trimmed by 4 bases and 0 bases, with 23 bases remaining between them. The V gene's germline CDR1 is SGHRS and CDR2 YFSETQ. This CDR3 contains 20 residues. The CDR3 here is CASSPAYSTGYASGANVLTF. The CDR3, as DNA: TGCGCCAGCAGCCCGGCGTATTCAACGGGGTACGCCTCTGGGGCCAACGTCCTGACTTTC.

The chain recombines TRBV28 with TRBJ2-7, with D tentatively TRBD2 (6 bases). Germline V lookup: CDR1 MDHEN, CDR2 SYDVKM. V was pared by 8 bases and J by 6 bases, with 11 bases between. The CDR3 totals 11 residues. The CDR3 loop is CASFVGGEQYF. CDR3 DNA sequence: TGTGCCAGCTTTGTCGGGGGCGAGCAGTACTTC.

V is TRBV5-6 and J is TRBJ2-3; D gene ambiguous. With 0 bases removed from V and 2 bases from J, the gap between germline ends came to 10 bases. Per germline, CDR1 SGHDT and CDR2 YYEEEE. The CDR3 extends over 15 amino acids. The CDR3 coding sequence is TGTGCCAGCAGCTTGGAAGTTGATCTCACAGATACGCAGTATTTT. Its protein product is CASSLEVDLTDTQYF.

The V and J genes are TRBV6-1 and TRBJ2-5, with 8 positions matching TRBD2. This CDR3 has 20 amino acids. Losses at the gene ends were 1 base for V and 5 bases for J; bases not matched to a gene: 21. The germline V gene has CDR1 MNHNS and CDR2 SASEGT. The CDR3 here is CASSEDGRGEGYGISETQYF. The CDR3 DNA is TGTGCCAGCAGTGAAGACGGGAGGGGTGAAGGGTACGGGATTTCGGAGACCCAGTACTTC.

The chain combines TRBV2 with TRBJ2-1; D perhaps matches TRBD1 (6 bases). This CDR3 has 12 residues. The V and J ends lost 8 bases and 6 bases respectively, with 11 bases between them. Germline V gene lookup returns CDR1 SNHLY and CDR2 FYNNEI. The CDR3, as DNA: TGTGCCAGCGACAGGAGAATCAATGAGCAGTTCTTC. This gives the protein CASDRRINEQFF.

The V call is TRBV19, the J call TRBJ2-7; TRBD2 aligns across 9 bases. This CDR3 has 14 amino acids. Per germline, CDR1 LNHDA and CDR2 SQIVND (reference sequence). The V and J ends lost 7 bases and 5 bases, in that order; junction bases with no gene match: 9. CDR3 region: CASKGPSGNHEQYF. The CDR3 nucleotides read TGTGCCAGTAAGGGGCCTAGCGGGAATCACGAGCAGTACTTC.

This clone was detected once. The CDR3 bases are TGTGCCAGCAGCGGACAGGGCCATCAGCCCCAGCATTTT. This codes for CASSGQGHQPQHF. This chain links TRBV27 with TRBJ1-5, with TRBD1 matching 8 bases. V dropped 6 bases and J dropped 5; count of bases not matched to a gene: 3. CDR3 length: 13 amino acids. The V gene's germline CDR1 is MNHEY and CDR2 SMNVEV (reference sequence).

The rearrangement joins TRBV30 to TRBJ2-7; D is unclear. Germline V gene data show CDR1 as GTSNPN and CDR2 as SVGIG (reference sequence). The V end lost 5 bases, the J end lost 5 bases, and 13 bases lay between the germline ends. This CDR3 has 12 amino acids. CDR3 protein: CAWGVPPHEQYF. The CDR3 DNA sequence: TGTGCCTGGGGGGTCCCGCCCCACGAGCAGTACTTC. The full variable domain, in which reference TRBV30 and TRBJ2-7 provide the parts outside the CDR3, is SQTIHQWPATLVQPVGSPLSLECTVEGTSNPNLYWYRQAAGRGLQLLFYSVGIGQISSEVPQNLSASRPQDRQFILSSKKLLLSDSGFYLCAWGVPPHEQYFGPGTRLTVT.

This rearrangement joins TRBV6-5 to TRBJ1-5; no firm D call. In germline, CDR1 is MNHEY, CDR2 SVGAGI. Trimming took 6 bases from V and 4 from J, leaving 7 bases between them. This CDR3 has 12 residues. CDR3 in amino acids: CASSPVNQPQHF. The CDR3, as DNA: TGTGCCAGCAGCCCCGTGAATCAGCCCCAGCATTTT.

The rearrangement uses TRBV5-4 and TRBJ1-1; possible D gene TRBD1, 5 bases. This CDR3 comprises 13 residues. Trimming left V 0 bases short and J 8 bases short, with 11 bases between. CDR1 is SGHNT, CDR2 YYREEE, per germline (reference sequence). This CDR3 is CASSLGFRDEAFF. The CDR3, as DNA: TGTGCCAGCAGCTTGGGATTCCGGGACGAAGCTTTCTTT.

V gene TRBV28 combines with J gene TRBJ1-2; 7 nucleotides line up with TRBD1. The CDR3 covers 15 residues. CDR1 is MDHEN and CDR2 is SYDVKM in the germline V gene. Trimming removed 6 bases from V and 4 bases from J; junction bases left unmatched: 11. The CDR3 reads CASSPPTGTTYGYTF. The CDR3 bases are TGTGCCAGCAGCCCTCCGACAGGGACCACCTATGGCTACACCTTC.

The rearrangement joins TRBV28 to TRBJ1-5; D remains unclear. Germline V gene data show CDR1 as MDHEN and CDR2 as SYDVKM. This CDR3 is 15 amino acids long. Trimming took off 6 bases at V and 3 bases at J, with 15 bases between the two ends. The CDR3 DNA is TGTGCCAGCAGCCAGGAGGACGGTTCCAATCAGCCCCAGCATTTT. Translation gives CASSQEDGSNQPQHF. The full variable domain, in which reference TRBV28 and TRBJ1-5 provide the parts outside the CDR3, is DVKVTQSSRYLVKRTGEKVFLECVQDMDHENMFWYRQDPGLGLRLIYFSYDVKMKEKGDIPEGYSVSREKKERFSLILESASTNQTSMYLCASSQEDGSNQPQHFGDGTRLSIL.

The chain has TRBV19 and TRBJ2-3; D gene ambiguous. CDR3 length: 11 residues. The germline V gene encodes CDR1 LNHDA and CDR2 SQIVND (reference sequence). Trimming stripped 7 bases from V and 6 bases from J, with 8 bases between. This CDR3 reads CASKFVDTQYF. The DNA of the CDR3 is TGTGCCAGTAAGTTCGTGGATACGCAGTATTTT. Based on the CDR3 plus reference TRBV19 and TRBJ2-3, the full variable domain is DGGITQSPKYLFRKEGQNVTLSCEQNLNHDAMYWYRQDPGQGLRLIYYSQIVNDFQKGDIAEGYSVSREKKESFPLTVTSAQKNPTAFYLCASKFVDTQYFGPGTRLTVL.

V gene TRBV6-5 combines with J gene TRBJ2-6; no clear D gene. The CDR3 loop spans 13 amino acids. CDR1 is MNHEY, CDR2 SVGAGI, per germline. Trimming left V 7 bases short and J 2 bases short, with 6 bases between. In DNA form, the CDR3 reads TGTGCCAGCACCCAGACTGGGGCCAACGTCCTGACTTTC. Its protein is CASTQTGANVLTF.

This chain joins TRBV27 and TRBJ1-6; D not certain. There are 13 residues in the CDR3. Looked up from germline, CDR1 is MNHEY and CDR2 is SMNVEV (reference sequence). V lost 3 bases and J 4 bases, leaving 4 bases between the germline ends. CDR3 in amino acids: CASSFQYNSPLHF. CDR3 in DNA: TGTGCCAGCAGTTTCCAGTATAATTCACCCCTCCACTTT.

V is TRBV15 and J is TRBJ2-3, with 10 positions matching TRBD2. The V gene's germline CDR1 is LNHNV and CDR2 YYDKDF (reference sequence). The CDR3 sequence is 15 residues long. The ends lost 2 bases at V and 3 bases at J; junction bases unmatched: 2. CDR3 nucleotide sequence: TGTGCCACCAGCAGACCTAGCGGGGGAACAGATACGCAGTATTTT. As protein: CATSRPSGGTDTQYF.

The CDR3 region has the DNA TGTGCCAGCAGCCCCCGAGGGAGGGGGACAGGGCGGGATGAGCAGTTCTTC. Amino acid sequence: CASSPRGRGTGRDEQFF. The rearrangement links TRBV7-9 to TRBJ2-1; 9 bases are shared with TRBD1. Germline lookup yields CDR1 SEHNR and CDR2 FQNEAQ (reference sequence). The V gene end was trimmed by 5 bases and the J gene end by 8 bases; junction bases not matched to a gene: 16. CDR3 size: 17 residues.

This rearrangement joins TRBV2 to TRBJ1-5; D is uncertain. The CDR3 is made up of 14 amino acids. The ends were cut back, 5 bases at V and 3 bases at J, with 11 bases in the middle. Per germline, CDR1 SNHLY and CDR2 FYNNEI. CDR3 region: CASSPVGSNQPQHF. The CDR3 region has the DNA TGTGCCAGCAGTCCAGTGGGTTCCAATCAGCCCCAGCATTTT.

The V gene is TRBV7-6, the J gene TRBJ2-5, with 9 bases aligning to TRBD1. In germline, CDR1 is SGHVS, CDR2 FNYEAQ. The CDR3 consists of 16 residues. J gave up 10 bases and V 2 bases, and 14 bases lay outside the gene matches. In nucleotides, the CDR3 is TGTGCCAGCAGCTTAACTACGGGACAGGGACGGTTAGACCAGTACTTC. Encoded protein: CASSLTTGQGRLDQYF.

The chain links TRBV4-1 to TRBJ2-7; 7 nucleotides line up with TRBD1. Trimming took 0 bases from V and 0 from J; bases not matched to a gene: 5. The length of the CDR3 is 16 residues. CDR1 is MGHRA and CDR2 is YSYEKL in the germline V gene. The CDR3, as DNA: TGCGCCAGCAGCCAAGACCGGGGACAGAGCTCCTACGAGCAGTACTTC. Its protein is CASSQDRGQSSYEQYF.

The V and J genes are TRBV27 and TRBJ1-2; no clear D gene. The germline V gene encodes CDR1 MNHEY and CDR2 SMNVEV (reference sequence). The CDR3 is 16 residues long. With 6 bases removed from V and 2 bases from J, the gap between germline ends came to 19 bases. CDR3 in DNA: TGTGCCAGCAGCCCCATCACGGGAGGGCCCAACTATGGCTACACCTTC. Translating gives CASSPITGGPNYGYTF.

V is TRBV6-1 and J is TRBJ1-1, with unresolved D. The CDR3 runs to 12 residues. Germline V lookup: CDR1 MNHNS, CDR2 SASEGT. Deletions cut 7 bases from V and 0 bases from J, with 6 bases between. DNA of the CDR3: TGTGCCAGCACTATTATGAACACTGAAGCTTTCTTT. It is translated as CASTIMNTEAFF.

The chain recombines TRBV5-4 with TRBJ2-7; D possibly uses TRBD1 or TRBD2 (5 bases each). This CDR3 comprises 13 residues. Germline CDR1 SGHNT, CDR2 YYREEE (reference sequence). V was trimmed by 0 bases and J by 7 bases, leaving 11 bases between them. The CDR3: CASSLAGAKEQYF. The CDR3 nucleotides are TGTGCCAGCAGCTTGGCCGGGGCTAAAGAGCAGTACTTC. The variable domain in full, completed from reference TRBV5-4 and TRBJ2-7, reads ETGVTQSPTHLIKTRGQQVTLRCSSQSGHNTVSWYQQALGQGPQFIFQYYREEENGRGNFPPRFSGLQFPNYSSELNVNALELDDSALYLCASSLAGAKEQYFGPGTRLTVT.

This sequence joins TRBV19 and TRBJ1-5; 8 bases match TRBD1. This CDR3 contains 15 residues. With V trimmed by 5 bases and J by 6 bases, 9 bases remained unmatched. Germline lookup yields CDR1 LNHDA and CDR2 SQIVND (reference sequence). The CDR3: CASSPGQALGQPQHF. The CDR3 region has the DNA TGTGCCAGTAGTCCGGGACAGGCCCTGGGTCAGCCCCAGCATTTT.

The V call is TRBV7-9, the J call TRBJ1-1; D gene unclear. V was clipped by 5 bases and J by 2 bases, with 9 bases between them. There are 13 residues in the CDR3. Germline CDR1 SEHNR, CDR2 FQNEAQ (reference sequence). The DNA for the CDR3 is TGTGCCAGCAGCCAGCAAAGTAACACTGAAGCTTTCTTT. Protein sequence: CASSQQSNTEAFF. Filled out from reference TRBV7-9 and TRBJ1-1, the complete variable domain reads DTGVSQNPRHKITKRGQNVTFRCDPISEHNRLYWYRQTLGQGPEFLTYFQNEAQLEKSRLLSDRFSAERPKGSFSTLEIQRTEQGDSAMYLCASSQQSNTEAFFGQGTRLTVV.